These 23 T cell receptor beta chains came from one sample sequenced in a study of blood T cell repertoires in COVID-19. TCRdb's table, derived via immunoSEQ multiplex PCR, lists solely in-frame clones and lacks some. Of approximately 100,000 clones in the sample, more than 65% were seen once. Sequencing used peripheral blood. The receptor set was obtained from a man in his sixties with acute or convalescent COVID-19.

V usage is TRBV19 and J usage is TRBJ2-1; 7 bases line up with TRBD1. Trimming took 7 bases from V and 4 from J; bases not matched to a gene: 4. The V gene's germline CDR1 is LNHDA and CDR2 SQIVND (reference sequence). There are 13 residues in the CDR3. The CDR3 sequence is CASTGTAYNEQFF. The CDR3 nucleotides are TGTGCCAGTACCGGGACAGCTTACAATGAGCAGTTCTTC.

V usage is TRBV5-1 and J usage is TRBJ1-1; tentative D call: TRBD1 (6 bases). The V end lost 5 bases, the J end lost 1 base, and 12 bases lay between the germline ends. CDR1 is SGHRS, CDR2 YFSETQ, per germline. This CDR3 is 14 amino acids long. The CDR3 nucleotides read TGCGCCAGCAGACTTGACAGGTGGAACACTGAAGCTTTCTTT. Translated: CASRLDRWNTEAFF. The whole variable domain, filled in from reference TRBV5-1 and TRBJ1-1, reads KAGVTQTPRYLIKTRGQQVTLSCSPISGHRSVSWYQQTPGQGLQFLFEYFSETQRNKGNFPGRFSGRQFSNSRSEMNVSTLELGDSALYLCASRLDRWNTEAFFGQGTRLTVV.

The chain joins TRBV4-3 to TRBJ1-4; D ambiguous. This CDR3 region has 14 residues. Trimming removed 6 bases from V and 0 bases from J, with 8 bases in between. Germline CDR1 LGHNA, CDR2 YSLEER. The CDR3 coding sequence is TGCGCCAGCAGTCCAATTGCAACTAATGAAAAACTGTTTTTT. Residues: CASSPIATNEKLFF.

This rearrangement joins TRBV9 to TRBJ1-2; 7 bases map to TRBD1. V was pared by 3 bases and J by 2 bases, with 7 bases of the junction left unmatched. The CDR3 consists of 15 residues. Germline lookup yields CDR1 SGDLS and CDR2 YYNGEE. The CDR3 region has the DNA TGTGCCAGCAGCGCTATGGGACAGCTGAACTATGGCTACACCTTC. It yields the protein CASSAMGQLNYGYTF.

This clone was seen ten or more times. This chain joins TRBV24-1 and TRBJ1-2; D unresolved. The V end was cut by 9 bases, the J end by 4 bases, with 8 bases between. The CDR3 loop spans 11 amino acids. The germline gives CDR1 KGHDR, CDR2 SFDVKD. CDR3 in DNA: TGTGCCACCGGAGACTTCTATGGCTACACCTTC. It specifies CATGDFYGYTF.

The chain combines TRBV13 with TRBJ1-1; 10 bases align to TRBD1. Germline V gives CDR1 PRHDT, CDR2 FYEKMQ (reference sequence). V shed 5 bases and J 4 bases; nucleotides not matched to a gene: 1. This CDR3 is 13 amino acids long. CDR3 amino acids: CASSRDRGTEAFF. The CDR3 region has the DNA TGTGCCAGCAGCCGGGACAGGGGCACTGAAGCTTTCTTT.

The chain links TRBV18 to TRBJ2-3; D not resolved. The CDR3 is made up of 17 amino acids. CDR1 KGHSH and CDR2 LQKENI come from the germline V gene. V was cut by 2 bases and J by 3 bases, with 18 bases left in between. CDR3 amino acids: CASSPSARRKQTDTQYF. The CDR3 DNA is TGTGCCAGCTCACCATCGGCCAGAAGGAAACAGACAGATACGCAGTATTTT.

This clone was seen only once. The CDR3 nucleotides are TGTGCCAGCAGCTTCCCGGACAGGGGGTCCTACGAGCAGTACTTC. Its protein product is CASSFPDRGSYEQYF. The rearrangement links TRBV7-8 to TRBJ2-7, with TRBD1 matching 10 bases. The CDR3 loop spans 15 amino acids. CDR1 is SGHVS and CDR2 is FQNEAQ in the germline V gene. The V gene end was trimmed by 3 bases and the J gene end by 1 base; junction bases not matched to a gene: 3.

The chain has TRBV18 and TRBJ1-2, with 7 bases matching TRBD1. Losses at the gene ends were 8 bases for V and 7 bases for J; bases not matched to a gene: 13. From germline, CDR1 is KGHSH and CDR2 LQKENI. This CDR3 contains 14 residues. CDR3 in amino acids: CASTQTGYAGGYTF. The CDR3 DNA is TGTGCCAGCACTCAGACAGGGTATGCTGGTGGCTACACCTTC.

The chain is built from TRBV27 and TRBJ1-1; D possibly corresponds to TRBD1 (6 bases). This CDR3 has 12 residues. In germline, CDR1 is MNHEY, CDR2 SMNVEV (reference sequence). Trimming stripped 5 bases from V and 10 bases from J, with 14 bases between. Here the CDR3 DNA reads TGTGCCAGCAGTGCCCTCCAGGGGCCAGCTTTCTTT. Encoded protein: CASSALQGPAFF.

This chain links TRBV6-6 with TRBJ2-3; 11 bases map to TRBD1. The J segment lost 3 bases and the V segment lost 3 bases, leaving 5 bases of the junction unmatched. Germline assignment: CDR1 MNHNY and CDR2 SVGAGI (reference sequence). The CDR3 sequence is 16 residues long. The CDR3 nucleotides read TGTGCCAGCAGTTATACCGGGACAGGGGGTACAGATACGCAGTATTTT. Protein product: CASSYTGTGGTDTQYF.

The chain employs TRBV29-1 and TRBJ1-4; tentatively, D is TRBD1 (5 bases). The V gene lost 5 bases and the J gene lost 3 bases, with 7 bases spanning the gap. CDR3 length: 12 residues. Germline V lookup: CDR1 SQVTM, CDR2 ANQGSEA. CDR3 region: CSVKTANEKLFF. The CDR3 DNA reads TGCAGCGTTAAGACAGCTAATGAAAAACTGTTTTTT. Using reference TRBV29-1 and TRBJ1-4 for the parts outside the CDR3, the full variable domain is SAVISQKPSRDICQRGTSLTIQCQVDSQVTMMFWYRQQPGQSLTLIATANQGSEATYESGFVIDKFPISRPNLTFSTLTVSNMSPEDSSIYLCSVKTANEKLFFGSGTQLSVL.

The gene calls are TRBV9 and TRBJ2-2; no reliable D call. V was pared by 0 bases and J by 5 bases, with 14 bases between. This CDR3 is 16 amino acids long. The germline V gene encodes CDR1 SGDLS and CDR2 YYNGEE. The CDR3 DNA follows: TGTGCCAGCAGCGTAGGTGTGGAGCGTCGGACCGGGGAGCTGTTTTTT. Its translation: CASSVGVERRTGELFF.

The V gene is TRBV25-1, the J gene TRBJ1-6; D is unresolved. The germline V gene encodes CDR1 MGHDK and CDR2 SYGVNS. The CDR3 loop spans 15 amino acids. V was trimmed by 4 bases and J by 3 bases, leaving 10 bases between them. CDR3 in DNA: TGTGCCAGCAGTGGAGACGGACTCTATAATTCACCCCTCCACTTT. This encodes CASSGDGLYNSPLHF.

This clone was observed many times. The chain uses TRBV5-3 and TRBJ2-1; 10 nucleotides align to TRBD1. TRBV5-3 is labeled an ORF, and its function is uncertain. This CDR3 is built from 15 residues. V lost 4 bases, J lost 8 bases, and 9 bases stayed unmatched. The CDR3 nucleotides are TGTGCCAGAAGCCCGACAGGGGGCTCCTGGGATGAGCAGTTCTTC. Residues: CARSPTGGSWDEQFF.

The V gene is TRBV5-4, the J gene TRBJ2-7, with a weak D call TRBD1 (5 bases). Germline loops: CDR1 SGHNT, CDR2 YYREEE (reference sequence). The CDR3 runs 13 residues. V lost 1 base to trimming and J lost 5 bases, with 10 bases between them. The CDR3 nucleotides read TGTGCCAGCAGCTTGAAAGGGGCCAACGAGCAGTACTTC. Encoded protein: CASSLKGANEQYF. Full variable domain (remainder filled in from reference TRBV5-4 and TRBJ2-7): ETGVTQSPTHLIKTRGQQVTLRCSSQSGHNTVSWYQQALGQGPQFIFQYYREEENGRGNFPPRFSGLQFPNYSSELNVNALELDDSALYLCASSLKGANEQYFGPGTRLTVT.

The J gene is TRBJ2-3, the V gene TRBV2; tentatively, D is TRBD1 (6 bases). Between the trimmed V and J ends, which lost 7 bases and 2 bases, there was a span of 10 bases. CDR1 SNHLY and CDR2 FYNNEI come from the germline V gene. The CDR3 extends over 13 amino acids. The CDR3: CASNRDSTDTQYF. The CDR3 bases are TGTGCCAGCAACAGGGATTCCACAGATACGCAGTATTTT.

The chain couples TRBV5-5 to TRBJ2-7; 10 nucleotides agree with TRBD1. Germline-derived CDR1 and CDR2 are SGHKS and YYEKEE (reference sequence). The V segment lost 4 bases and the J segment 1 base; nucleotides outside the gene matches: 5. The CDR3 consists of 15 residues. The CDR3 protein is CASSPGQGGSYEQYF. The CDR3 region has the DNA TGTGCCAGCAGCCCAGGACAGGGGGGGTCCTACGAGCAGTACTTC. Based on the CDR3 plus reference TRBV5-5 and TRBJ2-7, the full variable domain is DAGVTQSPTHLIKTRGQQVTLRCSPISGHKSVSWYQQVLGQGPQFIFQYYEKEERGRGNFPDRFSARQFPNYSSELNVNALLLGDSALYLCASSPGQGGSYEQYFGPGTRLTVT.

The rearrangement uses TRBV12-3 or TRBV12-4 and TRBJ1-2; D is unresolved. The CDR3 is 12 residues long. Trimming took off 5 bases at V and 14 bases at J, with 18 bases between the two ends. CDR3 sequence reads: CASSSRISFGTF. The CDR3 bases are TGTGCCAGCAGTAGCCGGATCAGTTTCGGGACCTTC.

This chain links TRBV9 with TRBJ1-6, with D possibly being TRBD1 (6 bases). The CDR3 is 17 residues long. V shed 4 bases and J shed 9 bases, with 23 bases lying between them. Per germline, CDR1 SGDLS and CDR2 YYNGEE. CDR3 sequence reads: CASSSPGGGALASPLHF. CDR3 coding DNA: TGTGCCAGCAGCTCCCCGGGCGGGGGGGCGCTCGCTTCACCCCTCCACTTT. Full variable domain (remainder filled in from reference TRBV9 and TRBJ1-6): DSGVTQTPKHLITATGQRVTLRCSPRSGDLSVYWYQQSLDQGLQFLIQYYNGEERAKGNILERFSAQQFPDLHSELNLSSLELGDSALYFCASSSPGGGALASPLHFGNGTRLTVT.

The chain combines TRBV7-3 with TRBJ2-1; TRBD2 matches at 13 bases. V was pared by 5 bases and J by 10 bases, with 5 bases of the junction left unmatched. The CDR3 spans 14 residues. The germline V gene has CDR1 SGHTA and CDR2 FQGTGA. DNA of the CDR3: TGTGCCAGCAGCCCCGGGACTAGCGGGAAAGAGCAGTTCTTC. Encoded protein: CASSPGTSGKEQFF. Full variable domain (outside the CDR3, taken from reference TRBV7-3 and TRBJ2-1): GAGVSQTPSNKVTEKGKYVELRCDPISGHTALYWYRQSLGQGPEFLIYFQGTGAADDSGLPNDRFFAVRPEGSVSTLKIQRTERGDSAVYLCASSPGTSGKEQFFGPGTRLTVL.

CDR3: CASRDRVTTNEKLFF. CDR3 coding DNA: TGTGCCAGCAGAGACAGGGTGACGACTAATGAAAAACTGTTTTTT. The chain uses TRBV6-5 and TRBJ1-4, with 7 nucleotides matching TRBD1. J lost 2 bases, V lost 6 bases, and 6 bases had no gene match. The CDR3 totals 15 residues. Germline V gene sequence: CDR1 MNHEY, CDR2 SVGAGI.

The chain employs TRBV9 and TRBJ2-1; perhaps TRBD1 as D (6 bases). Germline values: CDR1 SGDLS, CDR2 YYNGEE. Trimming removed 2 bases from V and 8 bases from J, with 17 bases in between. This CDR3 has 15 amino acids. The CDR3 sequence is CASSVRLQGWDEQFF. CDR3 sequence (DNA): TGTGCCAGCAGCGTCCGTCTGCAGGGGTGGGATGAGCAGTTCTTC.